The rows below give T cell receptor beta chains drawn from one sample of a study of T cell responses to AZD1222 COVID-19 vaccine. This table comes from immunoSEQ multiplex PCR, and its TCRdb copy is limited to in-frame clones, with some not included. This repertoire shows roughly 200,000 clones, about nine tenths found once; its top ten account for 1.5% to 2%. The sample was peripheral blood, taken 28 days after the second AZD1222 dose. These receptors were collected from an adult who received the AZD1222 COVID-19 vaccine. CDR3s include the opening cysteine and the closing phenylalanine or tryptophan. The D gene is left open where the match is weak.

>TRBV18|TRBD1
CASSTGTVGRSQPQHF
>TRBV27|TRBD2
CASSSPGLAGTRYF
>TRBV27|NA
CASSGWAGTEAFF
>TRBV27|NA
CASSLSIRLGGYTF
>TRBV27|NA
CASSLSRSSNQPQHF
>TRBV7-9|TRBD2
CASSLGVAGVITDTQYF
>TRBV7-2|NA
CASSQGPSDDRGYTF
>TRBV5-4|TRBD1
CASSLGQGESPLHF
>TRBV18|NA
CASSLRGHEANYGYTF
>TRBV11-2|NA
CASSLDPRGVTDTQYF
>TRBV19|TRBD1
CASSERTGVPYEQYF
>TRBV15|NA
CATSRDLFGRRGGGTDTQYF
>TRBV2|TRBD1
CASSKTGVGANVLTF
>TRBV24-1|NA
CATSAGRGAEAFF
>TRBV9|NA
CASSPTPGVGYTF
>TRBV2|NA
CASAGTNPRGTEAFF
>TRBV4-3|NA
CASSQSQGWNSPLHF
>TRBV5-1|NA
CASTTPGRNSPLHF
>TRBV3-1/TRBV3-2|TRBD1
CASSQSDRGLVNTEAFF
>TRBV23-1|NA
CASSQSDPPNEQYF
>TRBV19|NA
CASSNLGLNTEAFF
>TRBV5-6|NA
CASSLNGGVRDTEAFF
>TRBV5-4|NA
CASSGRYSEKLFF
>TRBV30|NA
CAWSYEGIGYNSPLHF
>TRBV3-1/TRBV3-2|NA
CASSQVTDTQYF
>TRBV5-1|NA
CASSFQGPPGELFF
>TRBV19|NA
CASMMRTEAFF
>TRBV7-3|NA
CASSPQGGQKQYF
>TRBV5-1|NA
CASSSRYGVYTF
>TRBV7-2|TRBD1
CASSLVPGGSYEQYF
>TRBV7-8|NA
CASSPNYGQPQHF
>TRBV24-1|TRBD2
CATSASGSAYNEQFF
>TRBV19|NA
CASSTQGSYYEQYF
>TRBV18|NA
CASSPNRNREQYF
>TRBV7-3|TRBD2
CASSRTSGILNEQFF
>TRBV15|NA
CATSRDTAINQPQHF